A single sample is the source of the 23 T cell receptor beta chains below, sequenced in a study of blood T cell repertoires in COVID-19. Method: immunoSEQ multiplex PCR; TCRdb's copy keeps in-frame clones and lacks some. The data show nearly 200,000 clones, about 85% seen once. The specimen was peripheral blood. Every receptor here comes from a man in his sixties with COVID-19, enrolled during active disease.

The genes are TRBV19 and TRBJ1-3; TRBD1 agrees at 9 bases. Losses at the gene ends were 8 bases for V and 0 bases for J; bases not matched to a gene: 5. Germline assignment: CDR1 LNHDA and CDR2 SQIVND (reference sequence). The CDR3 has 15 amino acids. CDR3 DNA: TGTGCCAGTCGGACAGGGGATATCTCTGGAAACACCATATATTTT. Translation: CASRTGDISGNTIYF.

The CDR3 loop is CASSPRSDSPLHF. CDR3 nucleotide sequence: TGTGCCAGCAGCCCCAGGTCGGATTCACCCCTCCACTTT. The chain employs TRBV9 and TRBJ1-6; D is undetermined. CDR1 is SGDLS and CDR2 is YYNGEE in the germline V gene. The CDR3 is 13 residues long. V was pared by 4 bases and J by 8 bases, with 10 bases between.

The gene calls are TRBV6-5 and TRBJ1-4; 9 bases map to TRBD1. V lost 7 bases, J lost 0 bases, and 3 bases stayed unmatched. Germline-derived CDR1 and CDR2 are MNHEY and SVGAGI. This CDR3 has 15 residues. The CDR3 is CASTRDRATNEKLFF. CDR3 DNA sequence: TGTGCCAGCACTCGGGACAGGGCAACTAATGAAAAACTGTTTTTT.

The chain couples TRBV19 to TRBJ1-5; TRBD1 matches 7 bases. The CDR3 contains 15 residues. Germline trimming cut 1 base from V and 5 bases from J; bases unmatched to any gene: 5. CDR1 is LNHDA and CDR2 is SQIVND in the germline V gene (reference sequence). CDR3 in DNA: TGTGCCAGTAGTATAGTCCGGGACAGTTATCAGCCCCAGCATTTT. Encoded protein: CASSIVRDSYQPQHF.

This sequence joins TRBV6-1 and TRBJ2-2, with TRBD1 matching 10 bases. The V and J ends lost 6 bases and 5 bases, in that order; junction bases with no gene match: 3. The germline gives CDR1 MNHNS, CDR2 SASEGT. The CDR3 contains 14 residues. The CDR3 loop reads CASRTGGRTGELFF. The DNA for the CDR3 is TGTGCCAGCAGGACAGGGGGCAGGACCGGGGAGCTGTTTTTT.

This rearrangement joins TRBV28 to TRBJ1-2; tentative D call: TRBD1 (5 bases). V lost 7 bases and J 6 bases, leaving 21 bases between the germline ends. There are 15 residues in the CDR3. Per germline, CDR1 MDHEN and CDR2 SYDVKM. The CDR3 region is CASTSLPAGNNGYTF. The CDR3 coding sequence is TGTGCCAGCACTTCACTCCCGGCAGGGAATAATGGCTACACCTTC.

This chain connects TRBV7-8 to TRBJ2-3, with D unresolved. CDR1 and CDR2 (germline): SGHVS, FQNEAQ. CDR3 length: 15 amino acids. Trimming stripped 1 base from V and 0 bases from J, with 8 bases between. CDR3 coding DNA: TGTGCCAGCAGCTTAGGGAGTGCTAGCACAGATACGCAGTATTTT. The encoded protein is CASSLGSASTDTQYF.

The chain is built from TRBV10-1 and TRBJ1-5, with no clear D. The CDR3 totals 12 residues. CDR1 is WNHNN, CDR2 SYGVQD, per germline (reference sequence). The ends were cut back, 3 bases at V and 5 bases at J, with 5 bases in the middle. Written as DNA, the CDR3 is TGCGCCAGCAGTGACCGGGATCAGCCCCAGCATTTT. Amino acid sequence: CASSDRDQPQHF.

This clone has only one observation. The CDR3 nucleotides are TGTGCCAGCTCACCACGTACTCAGGGGGCATCCCCTTCAGATACGCAGTATTTT. It encodes CASSPRTQGASPSDTQYF. This chain uses TRBV18 with TRBJ2-3, with 8 bases identical to TRBD1. The junction had 13 bases not matched to a gene; V was cut back by 1 base and J by 4 bases. Germline CDR1 and CDR2: KGHSH and LQKENI. This CDR3 has 18 residues.

This clone was seen a single time. J is TRBJ1-1 and V is TRBV5-4; D call uncertain. The V gene lost 4 bases and the J gene lost 5 bases, with 12 bases spanning the gap. CDR3 length equals 13 residues. CDR1 and CDR2 from the germline V gene are SGHNT and YYREEE (reference sequence). The CDR3 is CASSPRYETEAFF. Written as DNA, the CDR3 is TGTGCCAGCAGCCCCCGATATGAGACTGAAGCTTTCTTT.

The CDR3 DNA reads TGTGCCAGCACGGGGGTCGGCTATGGCTACACCTTC. This encodes CASTGVGYGYTF. J is TRBJ1-2 and V is TRBV18, with D perhaps matching TRBD1 (5 bases). Germline lookup yields CDR1 KGHSH and CDR2 LQKENI. V gave up 8 bases and J gave up 4 bases, with 11 bases separating them. The CDR3 extends over 12 amino acids.

The rearrangement links TRBV5-1 to TRBJ1-1, with a weak D call TRBD1 (5 bases). V gave up 1 base and J gave up 7 bases, with 11 bases separating them. This CDR3 comprises 13 residues. CDR1 and CDR2 (germline): SGHRS, YFSETQ. The CDR3 loop is CASSLTGQNEAFF. The CDR3 nucleotides read TGCGCCAGCAGCTTGACAGGACAAAATGAAGCTTTCTTT.

CDR3 bases: TGTGCCATCAGTGAGTGGCAGGGCCCTGAAGCTTTCTTT. Its translation is CAISEWQGPEAFF. This chain connects TRBV10-3 to TRBJ1-1; D perhaps matches TRBD1 (5 bases). The V gene lost 1 base and the J gene lost 6 bases, with 9 bases spanning the gap. CDR3 size: 13 residues. Germline loops: CDR1 ENHRY, CDR2 SYGVKD.

The chain joins TRBV18 to TRBJ1-1; TRBD1 matches at 11 bases. The germline V gene has CDR1 KGHSH and CDR2 LQKENI. The CDR3 is 14 amino acids. Trimming removed 4 bases from V and 5 bases from J; junction bases left unmatched: 3. Here the CDR3 DNA reads TGTGCCAGCTCACGAGGACAGGGGGCGACTGAAGCTTTCTTT. This gives the protein CASSRGQGATEAFF.

This chain connects TRBV28 to TRBJ1-1, with 11 bases that match TRBD1. Germline V gene data show CDR1 as MDHEN and CDR2 as SYDVKM. The CDR3 has 14 amino acids. Trimming at V came to 7 bases and at J to 4 bases, leaving 5 bases not matched to a gene. The CDR3 protein is CASTQGTGGTEAFF. CDR3 sequence (DNA): TGTGCCAGCACTCAAGGGACAGGGGGCACTGAAGCTTTCTTT.

A few counts support this clone. The rearrangement joins TRBV30 to TRBJ2-7; maybe TRBD2 (6 bases). Germline CDR1 is GTSNPN and CDR2 is SVGIG (reference sequence). This CDR3 region has 13 residues. Between the trimmed V and J ends, which lost 2 bases and 2 bases, there was a span of 10 bases. Written as DNA, the CDR3 is TGTGCCTGGAGTCCGGGGGTGACCTACGAGCAGTACTTC. Protein product: CAWSPGVTYEQYF.

The chain recombines TRBV10-3 with TRBJ2-3; the D is unclear. Trimming took 10 bases from V and 0 from J, leaving 17 bases between them. Looked up from germline, CDR1 is ENHRY and CDR2 is SYGVKD. The CDR3 contains 15 residues. The CDR3 nucleotides read TGTGCCACCTCCCTGCCGCAGGCGAGCACAGATACGCAGTATTTT. It specifies CATSLPQASTDTQYF.

The gene calls are TRBV7-8 and TRBJ2-6, with 9 bases aligning to TRBD1. The CDR3 loop spans 16 amino acids. Unmatched junction bases numbered 6, after V lost 5 bases and J lost 4 bases. The V gene's germline CDR1 is SGHVS and CDR2 FQNEAQ. CDR3 sequence: CASSHGQGRGANVLTF. CDR3 in DNA: TGTGCCAGCAGCCACGGACAGGGGAGAGGGGCCAACGTCCTGACTTTC. Full variable domain (remainder filled in from reference TRBV7-8 and TRBJ2-6): GAGVSQSPRYKVAKRGQDVALRCDPISGHVSLFWYQQALGQGPEFLTYFQNEAQLDKSGLPSDRFFAERPEGSVSTLKIQRTQQEDSAVYLCASSHGQGRGANVLTFGAGSRLTVL.

The chain couples TRBV27 to TRBJ1-2; the match to TRBD1 covers 8 bases. The CDR3 extends over 14 amino acids. The J segment lost 7 bases and the V segment lost 6 bases, leaving 10 bases of the junction unmatched. In germline, CDR1 is MNHEY, CDR2 SMNVEV (reference sequence). As DNA, the CDR3 is TGTGCCAGCAGCCGCGGACAGGGTGAAGGTGGCTACACCTTC. Translated, it gives CASSRGQGEGGYTF.

The chain employs TRBV28 and TRBJ1-2, with TRBD1 identical over 9 bases. Germline values: CDR1 MDHEN, CDR2 SYDVKM. V dropped 7 bases and J dropped 1; count of bases not matched to a gene: 10. The CDR3 length is 16 residues. Here the CDR3 DNA reads TGTGCCAGCACCTCAATACCGGGACAGGGTAACTATGGCTACACCTTC. Translated: CASTSIPGQGNYGYTF.

The rearrangement links TRBV6-6 to TRBJ1-5; 12 nucleotides agree with TRBD1. Germline V gene lookup returns CDR1 MNHNY and CDR2 SVGAGI (reference sequence). V trimming: 6 bases; J trimming: 7 bases; junction bases outside the gene matches: 4. This CDR3 comprises 14 residues. This CDR3 is CASSRGQGAQPQHF. The CDR3 coding sequence is TGTGCCAGCAGCCGGGGACAGGGGGCCCAGCCCCAGCATTTT.

This chain links TRBV7-9 with TRBJ1-6, with TRBD1 matching 10 bases. V dropped 4 bases and J dropped 10; count of bases not matched to a gene: 16. The germline gives CDR1 SEHNR, CDR2 FQNEAQ (reference sequence). This CDR3 comprises 18 residues. CDR3 coding DNA: TGTGCCAGCAGCTCCCTCGCGTCGGGGACAGGGGACCAATCACCCCTCCACTTT. It specifies CASSSLASGTGDQSPLHF.

The V and J genes are TRBV3-1 (or the pseudogene TRBV3-2) and TRBJ2-1, with TRBD2 matching 10 bases. Germline CDR1 reads LGHDT; CDR2 reads YNNKEL (reference sequence). This CDR3 is built from 19 residues. V dropped 4 bases and J dropped 0; count of bases not matched to a gene: 12. The CDR3 loop is CASSRRTSGLSSSYNEQFF. In DNA form, the CDR3 reads TGTGCCAGCAGCCGCCGGACTAGCGGCCTCTCGAGCTCCTACAATGAGCAGTTCTTC.